This note documents a single T cell receptor (beta chain) sequence. The target antigen is unknown. Germline CDR1 is LNHDA and CDR2 is SQIVND (reference sequence). This CDR3 region has 13 residues. Trimming took 4 bases from V and 4 from J, leaving 11 bases between them. This sample was taken from a study of shared clonotypes between healthy human individuals. Study outcomes and limitations: Rarefaction analysis demonstrated incomplete sorted-subset sequencing notwithstanding large depth. Exclusively blood specimens were collected; tissue repertoires likely differ. Shared clonotypes: about 5% naive CD4, around 3.4% naive CD8, about 2.2% memory CD4, approximately 0.41% memory CD8.

The data were produced by immunoSEQ multiplex PCR, yet TCRdb's version contains in-frame clones alone and is incomplete. Among 1,500,000 or so clones listed, approximately 96% were seen once. The origin of this receptor is a man between 25 and 39 years old in good health. The chain uses TRBV19 and TRBJ2-7, with D hard to call. Source material: naive CD4+ T cells sorted from blood. The sample's subset: CD45RA+ positively selected. For the CDR3, the DNA is TGTGCCAGTAGTAGTGCCGGGCGGTACGAGCAGTACTTC. Translated: CASSSAGRYEQYF.